This TCR beta chain was found in a study of T-cell memory formation after mild COVID-19. Whole-study context: The two donors had largely donor-specific TCR clusters.

MiXCR, applied by TCRdb to the 5' RACE reads, yields one record per CDR3 protein. This table has nearly 110,000 distinct CDR3 sequences, 13% to 15% appearing once. This receptor was taken from a man between 18 and 35 years old who had mild COVID-19 (a few samples of this study predate the infection). Cell type and time point are not known. The material sequenced was PBMCs or a T cell subset sorted from them (not recorded which).

For the CDR3, the DNA is TGTGCCAGCACTGGGTCAGGGGGCGCAGATACGCAGTATTTT. Protein sequence: CASTGSGGADTQYF. V gene TRBV12-3 or TRBV12-4 combines with J gene TRBJ2-3; TRBD1 matches at 8 bases. The CDR3 consists of 14 residues. J was trimmed by 4 bases and V by 7 bases; bases with no gene match: 7.